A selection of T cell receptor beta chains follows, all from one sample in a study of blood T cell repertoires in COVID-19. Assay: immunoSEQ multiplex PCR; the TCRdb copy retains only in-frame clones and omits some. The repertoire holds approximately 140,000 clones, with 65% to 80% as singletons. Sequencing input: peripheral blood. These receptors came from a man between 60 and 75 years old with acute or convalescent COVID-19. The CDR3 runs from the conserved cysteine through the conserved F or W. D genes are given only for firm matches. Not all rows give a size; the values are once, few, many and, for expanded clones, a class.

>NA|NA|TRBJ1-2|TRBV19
TGTGCCAGTAGTGCCCAGAGGTCGGAGAGCTACACCTTC
CASSAQRSESYTF
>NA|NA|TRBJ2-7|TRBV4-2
TGTGCCAGCAGCCCCGAGACAGGATCCTACGAGCAGTACTTC
CASSPETGSYEQYF
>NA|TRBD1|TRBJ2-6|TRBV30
TGTGCCTGGACCATTGGATGGGACAGGGGGACCTCTGGGGCCAACGTCCTGACTTTC
CAWTIGWDRGTSGANVLTF
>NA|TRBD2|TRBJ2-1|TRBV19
TGTGCCAGTAACCCACTAGCGGGGGCCTACAATGAGCAGTTCTTC
CASNPLAGAYNEQFF
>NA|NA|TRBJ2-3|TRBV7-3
TGTGCCAGCAGCGCAGGCCTCACAGATACGCAGTATTTT
CASSAGLTDTQYF
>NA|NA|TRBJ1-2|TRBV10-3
TGTGCCATCAGCCGGGGGACGGATGGCTACACCTTC
CAISRGTDGYTF
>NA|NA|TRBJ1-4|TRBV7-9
TGTGCCAGTCGGACTAGGGGGGATGAAAAACTGTTTTTT
CASRTRGDEKLFF
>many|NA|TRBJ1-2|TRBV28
TGTGCCAGCAGGGTAAACTCTAACTATGGCTACACCTTC
CASRVNSNYGYTF
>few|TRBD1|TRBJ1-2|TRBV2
TGTGCCAGCATCCCGGGACAGGGTGCTTTCGACTATGGCTACACCTTC
CASIPGQGAFDYGYTF
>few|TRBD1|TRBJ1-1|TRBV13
TGTGCCAGCAGCTACCGGACAGGCGGAGTCATGAACACTGAAGCTTTCTTT
CASSYRTGGVMNTEAFF
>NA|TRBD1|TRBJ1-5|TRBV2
TGTGCCAGCAGCCACCCGGGACAGGGCGTCGATCAGCCCCAGCATTTT
CASSHPGQGVDQPQHF
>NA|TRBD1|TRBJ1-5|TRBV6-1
TGTGCCAGCACCCCGGACAGGGCGGGACAGCCCCAGCATTTT
CASTPDRAGQPQHF
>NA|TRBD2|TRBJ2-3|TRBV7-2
TGTGCCAGCAGCCCTAGGACTAGCGGGAGAGGGGATACGCAGTATTTT
CASSPRTSGRGDTQYF
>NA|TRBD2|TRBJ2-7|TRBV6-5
TGTGCCAGCAGCCGGGCTAGCGGGACTTACGAGCAGTACTTC
CASSRASGTYEQYF
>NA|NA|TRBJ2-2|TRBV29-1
TGCAGCGTCAGTCAGACCGGGGAGCTGTTTTTT
CSVSQTGELFF
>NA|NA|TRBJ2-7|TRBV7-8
TGTGCCAGCAGCTTGGGTCAGGGCAGTATATCCTACGAGCAGTACTTC
CASSLGQGSISYEQYF